This passage covers 21 T cell receptor beta chains from one sample sequenced in a study of post-analysis software for immune sequencing data. Broader study findings: Several TRBV segments occurring more often in patients than controls included TRBV5-6, TRBV5-1 and TRBV20-1.

Unique-molecular-identifier-tagged TCR beta cDNA libraries were used. TCRdb re-called the PCR reads through MiXCR, storing one row per CDR3 protein. Of approximately 690,000 distinct CDR3 sequences listed, 59% were seen once; the top ten hold around 11%. Antigens of these TCRs are unknown. Sequenced: blood. The source of these receptors is a girl aged 2 to 10 with multiple sclerosis.

This chain uses TRBV10-2 with TRBJ2-1; 7 positions agree with TRBD2. The CDR3 runs 18 residues. V lost 0 bases, J lost 4 bases, and 12 bases stayed unmatched. Germline V gives CDR1 WSHSY, CDR2 SAAADI. The CDR3 region has the DNA TGCGCCAGCAGTGAGTCGACGGGGGAGGGACGGAGTTACAATGAGCAGTTCTTC. It translates to CASSESTGEGRSYNEQFF.

Only a few counts were recorded for this clonotype. This chain joins TRBV29-1 and TRBJ2-1, with TRBD2 matching over 10 bases. The CDR3 runs 14 residues. Germline lookup yields CDR1 SQVTM and CDR2 ANQGSEA. The J segment lost 6 bases and the V segment lost 4 bases, leaving 6 bases of the junction unmatched. As DNA, the CDR3 is TGCAGCGTTGGGCTAGCGGGGGCCCCCAATGAGCAGTTCTTC. Translating gives CSVGLAGAPNEQFF.

The rearrangement links TRBV2 to TRBJ2-4, with D perhaps TRBD2 (6 bases). Trimming removed 1 base at V and 10 bases at J, with 11 bases between. This CDR3 spans 13 amino acids. CDR1 is SNHLY, CDR2 FYNNEI, per germline. CDR3 amino acids: CASSEGGGGIQYF. The DNA of the CDR3 is TGTGCCAGCAGTGAAGGGGGAGGCGGTATTCAGTACTTC.

The chain uses TRBV12-3 or TRBV12-4 and TRBJ2-4; D may correspond to TRBD1 or TRBD2 (5 bases each). Trimming removed 4 bases at V and 7 bases at J, with 14 bases between. This CDR3 contains 14 residues. CDR3 sequence reads: CASSSPGRKNIQYF. In DNA form, the CDR3 reads TGTGCCAGCAGTTCCCCGGGACGGAAGAACATTCAGTACTTC.

This clonotype turned up a few times. The J gene is TRBJ2-1, the V gene TRBV2, with TRBD2 matching over 9 bases. Germline V gives CDR1 SNHLY, CDR2 FYNNEI. This CDR3 is built from 15 residues. Germline trimming cut 6 bases from V and 8 bases from J; bases unmatched to any gene: 11. The CDR3 DNA is TGTGCCAGCAGCACCGGGACTAGCCCGTTGGATGAGCAGTTCTTC. Translating gives CASSTGTSPLDEQFF.

The CDR3 region is CAISDSAGGGETQYF. The CDR3 coding sequence is TGTGCCATCAGTGATTCGGCGGGAGGGGGAGAGACCCAGTACTTC. The chain employs TRBV10-3 and TRBJ2-5, with TRBD2 matching 9 bases. Germline-derived CDR1 and CDR2 are ENHRY and SYGVKD. V lost 3 bases and J lost 4; bases outside the gene matches: 6. This CDR3 contains 15 residues.

V usage is TRBV7-9 and J usage is TRBJ2-3, with D tentatively TRBD2 (6 bases). Trimming removed 5 bases at V and 1 base at J, with 16 bases between. Germline lookup yields CDR1 SEHNR and CDR2 FQNEAQ (reference sequence). CDR3 size: 16 residues. CDR3 protein: CASSTPRRAGTDTQYF. DNA for the CDR3: TGTGCCAGCAGCACCCCGAGGAGGGCCGGCACAGATACGCAGTATTTT.

The rearrangement joins TRBV6-5 to TRBJ2-5; D might be TRBD1 or TRBD2, each matching 5 bases. There are 15 residues in the CDR3. The V end was cut by 0 bases, the J end by 1 base, with 9 bases between. Germline CDR1 MNHEY, CDR2 SVGAGI. As DNA, the CDR3 is TGTGCCAGCAGTTACTCAGGGGAGATCCAAGAGACCCAGTACTTC. It yields the protein CASSYSGEIQETQYF.

In this sample, this clonotype turned up once. The rearrangement joins TRBV7-8 to TRBJ2-7; the match to TRBD2 covers 12 bases. The CDR3 is 16 residues long. The germline V gene has CDR1 SGHVS and CDR2 FQNEAQ. V gave up 4 bases and J gave up 6 bases; unmatched junction bases: 10. The CDR3 spells CASSSPTSGSLGEQYF. DNA for the CDR3: TGTGCCAGCAGCTCCCCGACTAGCGGGAGCCTCGGCGAGCAGTACTTC.

This clonotype was seen more than once but under ten times. CDR3 loop: CASSHRQGSFVETQYF. CDR3 nucleotide sequence: TGTGCCAGCAGCCATCGACAGGGATCTTTTGTGGAGACCCAGTACTTC. The V call is TRBV7-2, the J call TRBJ2-5; TRBD1 agrees at 7 bases. This CDR3 has 16 residues. The ends lost 5 bases at V and 5 bases at J; junction bases unmatched: 14. The germline V gene has CDR1 SGHTA and CDR2 FQGNSA.

The chain combines TRBV7-2 with TRBJ2-5; D not certain. This CDR3 is built from 12 residues. Germline lookup yields CDR1 SGHTA and CDR2 FQGNSA. V was clipped by 5 bases and J by 4 bases, with 8 bases between them. The CDR3 DNA is TGTGCCAGCAGCCCTGCACGAGAGACCCAGTACTTC. Translated: CASSPARETQYF.

The chain employs TRBV30 and TRBJ1-2, with D maybe TRBD1 (6 bases). This CDR3 is 13 amino acids long. CDR1 GTSNPN and CDR2 SVGIG come from the germline V gene (reference sequence). With 0 bases removed from V and 8 bases from J, the gap between germline ends came to 13 bases. The CDR3 coding sequence is TGTGCCTGGAGTGTAGGGGGGCTTGGGGGCTACACCTTC. It codes for CAWSVGGLGGYTF.

This chain uses TRBV20-1 with TRBJ2-1; 8 bases are a match to TRBD2. This CDR3 is 13 amino acids long. V shed 8 bases, J shed 9 bases, and the junction held 12 bases outside the gene matches. Germline CDR1 is DFQATT and CDR2 is SNEGSKA (reference sequence). CDR3 sequence: CSIISGAGGEQFF. In nucleotides, the CDR3 is TGCAGTATCATTAGCGGGGCCGGGGGTGAGCAGTTCTTC.

The J gene is TRBJ2-5, the V gene TRBV5-1; D not certain. The CDR3 is 13 residues long. The germline CDR1 and CDR2 sequences are SGHRS and YFSETQ. V lost 4 bases to trimming and J lost 3 bases, with 10 bases between them. The CDR3 reads CASSVRPEETQYF. CDR3 in DNA: TGCGCCAGCAGCGTAAGACCCGAAGAGACCCAGTACTTC.

This clonotype was detected only a few times. This chain links TRBV6-1 with TRBJ2-1; 10 nucleotides line up with TRBD2. Germline CDR1 and CDR2: MNHNS and SASEGT. The CDR3 is 17 amino acids. With V trimmed by 5 bases and J by 5 bases, 12 bases remained unmatched. The CDR3 loop is CASSPRLAGVLDNEQFF. The CDR3, as DNA: TGTGCCAGCAGTCCCCGGCTAGCGGGAGTTCTTGACAATGAGCAGTTCTTC.

This chain joins TRBV7-2 and TRBJ2-7; D is undetermined. The assigned J gene may be wrong: the sequence end matches TRBJ2-5 better. Germline V lookup: CDR1 SGHTA, CDR2 FQGNSA. This CDR3 is built from 16 residues. The CDR3 sequence: CASSLPTRRLGETQYF. DNA of the CDR3: TGTGCCAGCAGCTTACCGACACGAAGGCTAGGAGAGACCCAGTACTTC.

This chain connects TRBV4-3 to TRBJ1-6, with D tentatively TRBD1 (6 bases). The germline V gene has CDR1 LGHNA and CDR2 YSLEER. CDR3 length: 16 residues. V lost 1 base, J lost 10 bases, and 17 bases lay in between. DNA of the CDR3: TGCGCCAGCAGCCAAGGGGGGCGTGCGTCGGCATCACCCCTCCACTTT. Translated, it gives CASSQGGRASASPLHF.

This clonotype was found a few times. The chain uses TRBV12-3 or TRBV12-4 and TRBJ1-2; D not resolved. Trimming took 4 bases from V and 5 from J, leaving 11 bases between them. This CDR3 region has 13 residues. This chain's CDR3 is CASSSFRNYGYTF. Written as DNA, the CDR3 is TGTGCCAGCAGTTCGTTCAGGAATTATGGCTACACCTTC.

V usage is TRBV5-1 and J usage is TRBJ2-7; D is possibly TRBD1 or TRBD2 (5 bases each). Looked up from germline, CDR1 is SGHRS and CDR2 is YFSETQ. The CDR3 contains 16 residues. V lost 1 base, J lost 1 base, and 15 bases lay in between. The CDR3 DNA reads TGCGCCAGCAGCTTGCCGGGGCGGGCCCAGTCCTACGAGCAGTACTTC. Protein product: CASSLPGRAQSYEQYF.

The gene calls are TRBV29-1 and TRBJ2-1; 11 bases line up with TRBD2. The CDR3 extends over 15 amino acids. CDR1 and CDR2 (germline): SQVTM, ANQGSEA. Trimming took 7 bases from V and 8 from J; bases not matched to a gene: 13. The DNA of the CDR3 is TGCAGCGCAAGACCTCGACTAGCGGGACGGTATGAGCAGTTCTTC. This codes for CSARPRLAGRYEQFF.

For this clonotype: No conserved phenylalanine or tryptophan is present at the end of the CDR3, so a read error is the likely explanation. The V call is TRBV6-6, the J call TRBJ1-2; no clear D. This CDR3 region has 15 residues. The V end was cut by 0 bases, the J end by 5 bases, with 13 bases between. CDR1 and CDR2 (germline): MNHNY, SVGAGI (reference sequence). In DNA form, the CDR3 reads TGTGCCAGCAGTTACTCGAAGACTTTTACTTATGGCTACACCTCC. Translated: CASSYSKTFTYGYTS.